This TCR beta chain was profiled in a study of vaccination and CD4 T cells after COVID-19. Study in general: Convalescent participants consisted of six males and four females, two being Hispanic. Vaccination of participants consisted of two doses of either BNT162b2 or mRNA-1273 vaccine.

The Oncomine TCR Beta short-read assay sequenced DNA from cultured CD4+ T cells. TCRdb passed the PCR reads through MiXCR, listing each CDR3 protein once. The data contain 15,000 to 20,000 distinct CDR3 sequences, about 73% of them singletons. The CDR3 has 13 residues. The V gene lost 4 bases and the J gene lost 2 bases, with 12 bases spanning the gap. The germline gives CDR1 SQVTM, CDR2 ANQGSEA. Details on this clonotype: Its antigen is unidentified.

Treatment defined: approximately 10-day PBMC culture with coronavirus spike peptide pools or control peptides (ViraFEST assay). Over 1.5 million PBMCs went into each well for culture with 8 to 10 IU/ml IL-2 and around 10 ug/ml peptide pools. The chain is built from TRBV29-1 and TRBJ2-7; the D gene is possibly TRBD1 (6 bases). The specimen was CD4+ T cells from blood, cultured in vitro. This receptor was taken from a human donor who had recovered from COVID-19. DNA of the CDR3: TGCAGCGTTGGACGGGACACCACCTACGAGCAGTACTTC. Translating gives CSVGRDTTYEQYF.